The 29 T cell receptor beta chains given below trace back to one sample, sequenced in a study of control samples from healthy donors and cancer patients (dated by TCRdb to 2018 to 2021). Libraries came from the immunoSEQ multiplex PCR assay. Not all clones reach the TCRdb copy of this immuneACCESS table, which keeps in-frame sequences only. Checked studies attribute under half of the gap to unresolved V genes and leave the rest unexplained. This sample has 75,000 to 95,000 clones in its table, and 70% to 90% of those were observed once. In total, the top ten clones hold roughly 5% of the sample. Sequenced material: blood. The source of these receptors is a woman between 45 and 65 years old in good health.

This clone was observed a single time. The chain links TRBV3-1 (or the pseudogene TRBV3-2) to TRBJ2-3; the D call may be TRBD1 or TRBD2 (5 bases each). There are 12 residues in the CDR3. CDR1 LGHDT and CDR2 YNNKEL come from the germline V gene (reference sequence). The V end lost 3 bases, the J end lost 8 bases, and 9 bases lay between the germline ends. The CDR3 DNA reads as TGTGCCAGCAGCCAGGGACCTGGTACGCAGTATTTT. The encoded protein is CASSQGPGTQYF.

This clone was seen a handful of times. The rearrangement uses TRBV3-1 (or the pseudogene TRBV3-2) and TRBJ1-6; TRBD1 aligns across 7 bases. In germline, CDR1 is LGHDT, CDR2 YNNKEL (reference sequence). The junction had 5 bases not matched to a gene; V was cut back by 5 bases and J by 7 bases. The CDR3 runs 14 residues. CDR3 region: CASSAQGSNSPLHF. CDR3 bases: TGTGCCAGCAGCGCACAGGGGTCGAATTCACCCCTCCACTTT.

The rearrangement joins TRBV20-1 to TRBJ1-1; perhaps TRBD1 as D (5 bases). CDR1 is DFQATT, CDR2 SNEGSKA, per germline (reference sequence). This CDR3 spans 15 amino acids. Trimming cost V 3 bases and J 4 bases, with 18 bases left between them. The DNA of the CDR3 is TGCAGTGCTAGTCCCTCAGAGGGACGTAGCACTGAAGCTTTCTTT. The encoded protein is CSASPSEGRSTEAFF.

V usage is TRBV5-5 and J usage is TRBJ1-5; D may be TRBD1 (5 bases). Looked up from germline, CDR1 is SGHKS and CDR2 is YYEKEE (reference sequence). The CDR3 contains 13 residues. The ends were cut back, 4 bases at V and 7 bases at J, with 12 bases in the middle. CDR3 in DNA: TGTGCCAGCAGCACCGACAGAACACAGCCCCAGCATTTT. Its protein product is CASSTDRTQPQHF.

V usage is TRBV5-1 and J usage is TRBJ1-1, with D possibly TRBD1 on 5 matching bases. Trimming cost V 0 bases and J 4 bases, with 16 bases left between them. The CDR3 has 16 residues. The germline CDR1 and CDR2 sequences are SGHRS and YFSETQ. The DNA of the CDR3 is TGCGCCAGCAGCTTGGAGGGATTGGGGCAAACCACTGAAGCTTTCTTT. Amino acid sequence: CASSLEGLGQTTEAFF.

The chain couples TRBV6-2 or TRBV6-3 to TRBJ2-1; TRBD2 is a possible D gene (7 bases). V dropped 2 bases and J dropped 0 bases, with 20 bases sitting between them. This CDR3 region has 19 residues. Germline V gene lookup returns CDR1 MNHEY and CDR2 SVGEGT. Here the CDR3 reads CASSYPKSGDISSYNEQFF. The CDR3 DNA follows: TGTGCCAGCAGTTACCCAAAGAGCGGGGACATTAGCTCCTACAATGAGCAGTTCTTC.

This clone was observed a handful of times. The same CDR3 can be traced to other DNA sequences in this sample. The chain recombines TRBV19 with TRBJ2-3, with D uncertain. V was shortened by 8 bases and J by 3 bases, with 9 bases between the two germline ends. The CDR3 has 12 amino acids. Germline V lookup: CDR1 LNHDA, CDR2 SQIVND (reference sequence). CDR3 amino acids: CASQLGTDTQYF. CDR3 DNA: TGTGCCAGTCAGTTGGGGACAGATACGCAGTATTTT.

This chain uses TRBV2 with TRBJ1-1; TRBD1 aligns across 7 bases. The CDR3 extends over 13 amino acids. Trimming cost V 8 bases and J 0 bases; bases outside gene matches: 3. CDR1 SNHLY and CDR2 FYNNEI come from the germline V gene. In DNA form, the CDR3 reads TGTGCCAGCGGGACAGCCTTGAACACTGAAGCTTTCTTT. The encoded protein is CASGTALNTEAFF.

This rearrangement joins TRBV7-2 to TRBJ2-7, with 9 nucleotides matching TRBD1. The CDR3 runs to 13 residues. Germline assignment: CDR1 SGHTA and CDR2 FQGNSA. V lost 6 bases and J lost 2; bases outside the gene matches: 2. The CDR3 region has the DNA TGTGCCAGCAGAGGGACAGGGACCTACGAGCAGTACTTC. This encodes CASRGTGTYEQYF.

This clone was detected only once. The CDR3 here is CASTTPDLTYEQYF. The CDR3 nucleotides are TGTGCCAGCACTACGCCGGATTTAACCTACGAGCAGTACTTC. V is TRBV2 and J is TRBJ2-7; D gene unclear. The CDR3 runs to 14 residues. Looked up from germline, CDR1 is SNHLY and CDR2 is FYNNEI. V lost 7 bases, J lost 2 bases, and 15 bases lay in between.

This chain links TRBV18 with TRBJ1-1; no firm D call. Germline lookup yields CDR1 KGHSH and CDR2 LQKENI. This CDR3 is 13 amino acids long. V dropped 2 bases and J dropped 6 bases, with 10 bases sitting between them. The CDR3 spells CASSPVSGAEAFF. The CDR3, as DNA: TGTGCCAGCTCACCAGTGTCAGGAGCTGAAGCTTTCTTT. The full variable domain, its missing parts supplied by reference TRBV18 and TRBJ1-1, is NAGVMQNPRHLVRRRGQEARLRCSPMKGHSHVYWYRQLPEEGLKFMVYLQKENIIDESGMPKERFSAEFPKEGPSILRIQQVVRGDSAAYFCASSPVSGAEAFFGQGTRLTVV.

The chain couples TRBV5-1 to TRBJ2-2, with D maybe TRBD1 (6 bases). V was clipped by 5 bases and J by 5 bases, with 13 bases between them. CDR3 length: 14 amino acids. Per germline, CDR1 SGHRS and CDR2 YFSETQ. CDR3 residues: CASSSGELTGELFF. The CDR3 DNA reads TGCGCCAGCAGTTCAGGGGAGCTAACCGGGGAGCTGTTTTTT.

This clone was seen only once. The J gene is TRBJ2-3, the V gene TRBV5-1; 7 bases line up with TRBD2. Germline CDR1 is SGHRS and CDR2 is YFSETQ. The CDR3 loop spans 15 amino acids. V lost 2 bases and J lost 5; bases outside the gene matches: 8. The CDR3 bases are TGCGCCAGCAGCTTTAAGCCTAGCGGACAAGATACGCAGTATTTT. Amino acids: CASSFKPSGQDTQYF.

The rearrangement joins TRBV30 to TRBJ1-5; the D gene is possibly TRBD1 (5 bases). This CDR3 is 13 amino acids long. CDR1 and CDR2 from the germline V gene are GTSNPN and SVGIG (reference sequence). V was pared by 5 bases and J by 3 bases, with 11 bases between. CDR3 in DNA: TGTGCCTGGGGGGCAGACTCCAATCAGCCCCAGCATTTT. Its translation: CAWGADSNQPQHF.

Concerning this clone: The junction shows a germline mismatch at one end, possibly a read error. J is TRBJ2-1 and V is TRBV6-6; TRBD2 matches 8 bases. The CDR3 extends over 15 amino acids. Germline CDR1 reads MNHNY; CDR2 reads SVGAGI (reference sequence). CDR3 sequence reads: CASIYQRGYNNEQFF. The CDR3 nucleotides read TGTGCCAGCATTTACCAGCGGGGGTACAATAATGAGCAGTTCTTC.

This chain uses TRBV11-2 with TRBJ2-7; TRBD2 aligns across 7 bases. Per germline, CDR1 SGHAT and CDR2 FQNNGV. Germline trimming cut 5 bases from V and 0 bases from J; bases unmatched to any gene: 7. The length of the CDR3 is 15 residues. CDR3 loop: CASSPGTTVSYEQYF. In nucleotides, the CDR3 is TGTGCCAGCAGCCCCGGGACTACTGTCTCCTACGAGCAGTACTTC.

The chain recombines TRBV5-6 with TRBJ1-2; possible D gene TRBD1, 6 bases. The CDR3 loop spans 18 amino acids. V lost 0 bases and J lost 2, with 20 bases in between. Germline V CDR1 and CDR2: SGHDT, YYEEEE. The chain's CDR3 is CASSLVAGDNPWNYGYTF. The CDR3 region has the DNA TGTGCCAGCAGCTTGGTTGCAGGGGACAATCCTTGGAACTATGGCTACACCTTC.

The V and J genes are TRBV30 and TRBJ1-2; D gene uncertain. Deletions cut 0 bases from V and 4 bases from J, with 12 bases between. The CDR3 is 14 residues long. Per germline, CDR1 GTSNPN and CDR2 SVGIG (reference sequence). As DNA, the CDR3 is TGTGCCTGGAGTGTAAAACAAACGAGCTATGGCTACACCTTC. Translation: CAWSVKQTSYGYTF.

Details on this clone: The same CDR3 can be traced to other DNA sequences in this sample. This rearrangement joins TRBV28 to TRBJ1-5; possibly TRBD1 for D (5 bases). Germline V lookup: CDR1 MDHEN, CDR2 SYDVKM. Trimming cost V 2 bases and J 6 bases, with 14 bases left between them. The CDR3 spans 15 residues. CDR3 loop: CASSLGQGFRQPQHF. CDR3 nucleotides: TGTGCCAGCAGTTTAGGCCAGGGATTCCGTCAGCCCCAGCATTTT. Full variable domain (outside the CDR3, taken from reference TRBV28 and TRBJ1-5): DVKVTQSSRYLVKRTGEKVFLECVQDMDHENMFWYRQDPGLGLRLIYFSYDVKMKEKGDIPEGYSVSREKKERFSLILESASTNQTSMYLCASSLGQGFRQPQHFGDGTRLSIL.

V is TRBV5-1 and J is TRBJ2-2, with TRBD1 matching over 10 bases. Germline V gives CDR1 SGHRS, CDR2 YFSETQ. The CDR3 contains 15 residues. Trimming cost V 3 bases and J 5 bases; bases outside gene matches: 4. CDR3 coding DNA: TGCGCCAGCAGCTGGACAGGGGGAATGACCGGGGAGCTGTTTTTT. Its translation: CASSWTGGMTGELFF.

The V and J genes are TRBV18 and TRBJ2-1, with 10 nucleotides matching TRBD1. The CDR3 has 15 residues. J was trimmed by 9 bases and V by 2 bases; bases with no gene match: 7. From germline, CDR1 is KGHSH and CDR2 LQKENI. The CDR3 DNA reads TGTGCCAGCTCACCAAAGGGACAGGGGTTCTCTGAGCAGTTCTTC. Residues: CASSPKGQGFSEQFF.

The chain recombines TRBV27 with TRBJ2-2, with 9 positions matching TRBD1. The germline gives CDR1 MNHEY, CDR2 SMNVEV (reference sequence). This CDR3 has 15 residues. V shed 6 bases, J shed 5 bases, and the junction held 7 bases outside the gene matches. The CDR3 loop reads CASRVVGQGTGELFF. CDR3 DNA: TGTGCCAGCAGGGTGGTGGGACAGGGTACCGGGGAGCTGTTTTTT.

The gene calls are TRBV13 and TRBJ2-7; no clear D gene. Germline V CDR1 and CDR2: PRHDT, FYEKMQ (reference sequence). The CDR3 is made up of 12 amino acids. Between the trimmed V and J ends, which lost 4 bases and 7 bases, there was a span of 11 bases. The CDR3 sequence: CASSYQFEEQYF. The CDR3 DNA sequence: TGTGCCAGCAGCTATCAATTTGAGGAGCAGTACTTC.

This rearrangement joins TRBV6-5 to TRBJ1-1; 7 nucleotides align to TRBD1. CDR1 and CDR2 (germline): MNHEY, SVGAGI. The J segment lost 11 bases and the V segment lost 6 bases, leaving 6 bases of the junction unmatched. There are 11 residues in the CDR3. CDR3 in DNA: TGTGCCAGCAGAAAGACAGGGACGGCTTTCTTT. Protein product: CASRKTGTAFF.

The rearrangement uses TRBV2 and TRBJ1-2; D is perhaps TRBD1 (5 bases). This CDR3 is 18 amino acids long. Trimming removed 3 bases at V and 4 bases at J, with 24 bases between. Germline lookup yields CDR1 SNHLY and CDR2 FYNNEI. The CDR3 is CASSDNGATSLSTYGYTF. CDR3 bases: TGTGCCAGCAGTGACAACGGGGCTACTTCTCTCTCTACCTATGGCTACACCTTC.

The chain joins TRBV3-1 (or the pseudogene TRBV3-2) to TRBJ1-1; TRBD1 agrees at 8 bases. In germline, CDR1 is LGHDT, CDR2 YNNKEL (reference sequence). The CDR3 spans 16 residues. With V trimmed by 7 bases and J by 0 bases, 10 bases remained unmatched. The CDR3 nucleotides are TGTGCCAGCACTAGACAGGGGCTAAGTGTGAACACTGAAGCTTTCTTT. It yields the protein CASTRQGLSVNTEAFF.

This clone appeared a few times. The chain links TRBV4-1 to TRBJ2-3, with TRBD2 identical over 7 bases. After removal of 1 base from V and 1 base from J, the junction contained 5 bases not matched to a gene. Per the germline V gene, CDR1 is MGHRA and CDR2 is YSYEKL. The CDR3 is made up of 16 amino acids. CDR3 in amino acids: CASSQVKGRGTDTQYF. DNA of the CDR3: TGCGCCAGCAGCCAAGTTAAGGGGAGGGGCACAGATACGCAGTATTTT.

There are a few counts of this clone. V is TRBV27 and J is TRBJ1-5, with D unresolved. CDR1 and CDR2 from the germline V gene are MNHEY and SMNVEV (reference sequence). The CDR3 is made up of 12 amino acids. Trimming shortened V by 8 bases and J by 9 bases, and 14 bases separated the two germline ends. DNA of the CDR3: TGTGCCAGCCAGTCGGTTGAGGGGCCCCAGCATTTT. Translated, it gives CASQSVEGPQHF.

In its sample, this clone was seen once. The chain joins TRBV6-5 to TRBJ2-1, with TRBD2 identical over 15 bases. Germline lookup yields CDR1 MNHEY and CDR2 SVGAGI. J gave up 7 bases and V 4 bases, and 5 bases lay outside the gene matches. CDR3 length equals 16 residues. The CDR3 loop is CASSSRTSGGANEQFF. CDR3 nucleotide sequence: TGTGCCAGCAGTTCAAGGACTAGCGGGGGGGCTAATGAGCAGTTCTTC.